This is a list of T cell receptor beta chains from one sample in a study of tumor T cells in aggressive B-cell lymphoma. Assay: immunoSEQ multiplex PCR; the TCRdb copy retains only in-frame clones and omits some. The data contain about 1,200 clones, roughly 83% of them singletons. Sequencing was done on a sample of tumor tissue. These receptors were obtained from an adult with diffuse large B cell lymphoma. Each CDR3 is given with its conserved first and last residue. Fields, in order: D gene, V gene, J gene, clone size, CDR3 DNA, CDR3 protein. A D gene is named only where the DNA matches it firmly. Some rows mark clone size as missing; the rest say once, few, many or name a class of expanded clone.

d_call: TRBD1; v_call: TRBV7-9; j_call: TRBJ2-7; clone_size: -; cdr3_nt: TGTGCCAGCAGCAACACAGGGGGATGGGACGAGCAGTACTTC; cdr3_aa: CASSNTGGWDEQYF
d_call: TRBD2; v_call: TRBV4-3; j_call: TRBJ2-1; clone_size: -; cdr3_nt: TGCGCCAGCAGCCAAGAATACACTAGCGGGAATGAGCAGTTCTTC; cdr3_aa: CASSQEYTSGNEQFF
d_call: -; v_call: TRBV25-1; j_call: TRBJ1-2; clone_size: -; cdr3_nt: TGTGCCAGCAGTGGTCGAATACAGGAAAACTATGGCTACACCTTC; cdr3_aa: CASSGRIQENYGYTF
d_call: TRBD1; v_call: TRBV6-4; j_call: TRBJ1-2; clone_size: -; cdr3_nt: TGTGCCAGCAGTGAGTCGACAGGGGGAGGCTATGGCTACACCTTC; cdr3_aa: CASSESTGGGYGYTF
d_call: TRBD1; v_call: TRBV18; j_call: TRBJ1-6; clone_size: -; cdr3_nt: TGTGCCAGCTCAATTGGGACAGGGGATAATTCACCCCTCCACTTT; cdr3_aa: CASSIGTGDNSPLHF
d_call: -; v_call: TRBV7-9; j_call: TRBJ1-2; clone_size: -; cdr3_nt: TGTGCTAGCAGCTCCCCGGGGGATCTTGGCTACACCTTC; cdr3_aa: CASSSPGDLGYTF
d_call: -; v_call: TRBV30; j_call: TRBJ1-4; clone_size: once; cdr3_nt: TGTGCCTGGAGTGTTGGAGGGTGCCATAATGAAAAACTGTTTTTT; cdr3_aa: CAWSVGGCHNEKLFF
d_call: TRBD2; v_call: TRBV13; j_call: TRBJ2-5; clone_size: -; cdr3_nt: TGTGCCAGCAGCCAAACTAGCGGGAGGGCCCTAGAGATCCAGTACTTC; cdr3_aa: CASSQTSGRALEIQYF
d_call: -; v_call: TRBV30; j_call: TRBJ1-1; clone_size: -; cdr3_nt: TGTGCCTGTACTCCGGTCGGCGGGCCTGAAGCTTTCTTT; cdr3_aa: CACTPVGGPEAFF
d_call: -; v_call: TRBV11-2; j_call: TRBJ1-1; clone_size: -; cdr3_nt: TGTGCCAGCAGCATTTCCCAGGTTAACACTGAAGCTTTCTTT; cdr3_aa: CASSISQVNTEAFF
d_call: -; v_call: TRBV4-1; j_call: TRBJ2-5; clone_size: -; cdr3_nt: TGCGCCAGCAGCCAAGGCGGGACTTCGGGGGAGACCCAGTACTTC; cdr3_aa: CASSQGGTSGETQYF